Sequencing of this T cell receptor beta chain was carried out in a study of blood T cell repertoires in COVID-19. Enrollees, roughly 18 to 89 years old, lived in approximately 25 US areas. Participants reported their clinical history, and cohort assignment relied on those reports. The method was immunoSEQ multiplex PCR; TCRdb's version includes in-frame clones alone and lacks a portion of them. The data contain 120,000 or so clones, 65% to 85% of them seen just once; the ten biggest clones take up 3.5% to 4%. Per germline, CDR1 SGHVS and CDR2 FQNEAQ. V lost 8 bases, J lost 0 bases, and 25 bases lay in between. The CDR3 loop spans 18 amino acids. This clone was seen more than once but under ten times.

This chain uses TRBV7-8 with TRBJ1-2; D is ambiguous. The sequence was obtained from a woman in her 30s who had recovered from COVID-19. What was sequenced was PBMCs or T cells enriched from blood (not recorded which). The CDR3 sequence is CASGRRINLERANYGYTF. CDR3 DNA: TGTGCCAGCGGTCGGAGGATCAATCTTGAACGCGCTAACTATGGCTACACCTTC.